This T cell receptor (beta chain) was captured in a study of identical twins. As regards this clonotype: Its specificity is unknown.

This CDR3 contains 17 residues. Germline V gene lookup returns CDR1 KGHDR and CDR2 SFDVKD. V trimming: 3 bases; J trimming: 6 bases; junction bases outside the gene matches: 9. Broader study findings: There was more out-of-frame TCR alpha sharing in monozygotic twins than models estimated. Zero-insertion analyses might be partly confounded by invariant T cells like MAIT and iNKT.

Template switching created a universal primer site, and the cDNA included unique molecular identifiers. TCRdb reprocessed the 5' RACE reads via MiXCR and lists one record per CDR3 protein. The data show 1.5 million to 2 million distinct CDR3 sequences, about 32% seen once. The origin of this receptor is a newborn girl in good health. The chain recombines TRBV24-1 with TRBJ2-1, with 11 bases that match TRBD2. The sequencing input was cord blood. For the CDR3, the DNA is TGTGCCACCAGTGATGCCATACTAGCGGGAGTCCCCAATGAGCAGTTCTTC. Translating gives CATSDAILAGVPNEQFF.